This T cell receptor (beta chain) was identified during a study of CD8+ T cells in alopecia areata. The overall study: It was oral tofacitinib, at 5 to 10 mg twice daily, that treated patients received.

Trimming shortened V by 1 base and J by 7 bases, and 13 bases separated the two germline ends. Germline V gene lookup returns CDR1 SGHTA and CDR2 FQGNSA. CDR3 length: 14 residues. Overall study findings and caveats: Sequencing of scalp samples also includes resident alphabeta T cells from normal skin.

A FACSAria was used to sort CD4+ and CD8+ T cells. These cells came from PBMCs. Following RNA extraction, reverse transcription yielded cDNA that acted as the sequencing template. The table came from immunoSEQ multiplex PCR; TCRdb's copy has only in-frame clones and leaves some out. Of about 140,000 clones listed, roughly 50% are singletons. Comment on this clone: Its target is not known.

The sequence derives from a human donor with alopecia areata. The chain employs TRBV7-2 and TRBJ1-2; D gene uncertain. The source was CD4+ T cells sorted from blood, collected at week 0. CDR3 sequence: CASSLEVPRGGYTF. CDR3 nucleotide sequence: TGTGCCAGCAGCTTAGAGGTGCCCCGAGGTGGCTACACCTTC.